This T cell receptor (beta chain) was recorded in a study of CD8 T cells in ankylosing spondylitis. This clonotype has only a few counts. Its antigen is not known. By quantitative 5'-RACE with molecular barcodes, the TCR beta libraries were made. TCRdb processed the 5' RACE reads anew with MiXCR; each CDR3 protein has one entry. The table records 200,000 to 250,000 distinct CDR3 sequences, about 7% of them present only once. The CDR3 has 14 amino acids. The germline gives CDR1 MNHEY, CDR2 SVGAGI. Trimming took 0 bases from V and 7 from J; bases not matched to a gene: 3. Overall study findings and caveats: In ankylosing spondylitis blood, a motif of roughly 8 highly homologous TCR beta variants appeared characteristic. Relatively rare in peripheral blood, disease-linked clones were also CD8+. As reported, disease-linked clones showed significant enrichment in matched ankylosing spondylitis synovial fluid. Some of the motif variants had earlier been found in reactive arthritis patients' fluid and blood.

The clonotype originates from a male donor with ankylosing spondylitis. The sequencing input was blood, either unsorted or a sorted T cell fraction (not recorded which). The chain carries TRBV6-5 and TRBJ1-5; 7 bases align to TRBD1. CDR3 residues: CASSYSQGTQPQHF. The DNA of the CDR3 is TGTGCCAGCAGTTACTCACAGGGGACCCAGCCCCAGCATTTT.